Below are 20 T cell receptor beta chains sequenced from a single sample in a study of T cells in Graves' hyperthyroidism and ophthalmopathy. Amplified TCR beta CDR3 regions came from RNA transcripts. The study used the HTBI primer set for a first-round RT-PCR of the TCR CDR3. Each CDR3 protein gets one entry after TCRdb re-called the multiplex PCR reads with MiXCR. The sample has about 540,000 distinct CDR3 sequences; roughly 46% are singletons. Sample: peripheral blood or thyroid tissue (not recorded which). These receptors all stem from a young woman with Graves' hyperthyroidism.

The chain links TRBV6-5 to TRBJ2-7; 7 positions match TRBD1. V trimming: 3 bases; J trimming: 3 bases; junction bases outside the gene matches: 11. The CDR3 spans 16 residues. Germline V gene sequence: CDR1 MNHEY, CDR2 SVGAGI. The CDR3 spells CASSYSPGGSFYEQYF. In DNA form, the CDR3 reads TGTGCCAGCAGTTATTCGCCAGGGGGTTCCTTCTACGAGCAGTACTTC.

The chain couples TRBV2 to TRBJ2-7; TRBD1 matches 8 bases. V shed 5 bases, J shed 2 bases, and the junction held 8 bases outside the gene matches. CDR3 length: 15 residues. Germline V gene sequence: CDR1 SNHLY, CDR2 FYNNEI. This CDR3 is CASSFGTGLTYEQYF. The CDR3 DNA reads TGTGCCAGCAGTTTCGGGACAGGTTTGACCTACGAGCAGTACTTC.

V and J are TRBV7-9 and TRBJ1-5; D remains ambiguous. The CDR3 has 15 residues. Trimming cost V 0 bases and J 5 bases, with 11 bases left between them. Per the germline V gene, CDR1 is SEHNR and CDR2 is FQNEAQ (reference sequence). The CDR3: CASSLAGPEDQPQHF. The CDR3 nucleotides read TGTGCCAGCAGCTTAGCAGGGCCGGAGGATCAGCCCCAGCATTTT.

In this sample, this clonotype turned up a few times. The chain joins TRBV7-2 to TRBJ1-3, with 11 positions matching TRBD1. The CDR3 extends over 15 amino acids. V shed 3 bases and J 2 bases; nucleotides not matched to a gene: 0. The V gene's germline CDR1 is SGHTA and CDR2 FQGNSA. The CDR3 reads CASSLGQGAGNTIYF. The CDR3 DNA reads as TGTGCCAGCAGCTTGGGACAGGGGGCTGGAAACACCATATATTTT.

This clonotype was observed a few times. A much more abundant neighbour one base away suggests this may be a read error. V and J are TRBV12-3 or TRBV12-4 and TRBJ1-1, with D perhaps TRBD1 (5 bases). The CDR3 is 13 residues long. V lost 6 bases and J 1 base, leaving 9 bases between the germline ends. CDR3 nucleotide sequence: TGTGCCAGCAGGCCGAGGGGGAACACTGAAGCTTTCTTT. It is translated as CASRPRGNTEAFF.

The J gene is TRBJ2-7, the V gene TRBV5-1; 8 bases line up with TRBD1. Unmatched junction bases numbered 4, after V lost 5 bases and J lost 3 bases. The CDR3 is 13 residues long. Germline values: CDR1 SGHRS, CDR2 YFSETQ. The CDR3 DNA sequence: TGCGCCAGCAGGGCCGACAGGGGCTACGAGCAGTACTTC. Translation: CASRADRGYEQYF.

The chain combines TRBV7-2 with TRBJ1-3; 7 bases line up with TRBD1. The CDR3 totals 17 residues. Germline V CDR1 and CDR2: SGHTA, FQGNSA. With 5 bases clipped from V and 4 bases from J, the junction kept 14 bases outside the gene matches. The CDR3 reads CASSPSLDRVGGNTIYF. Written as DNA, the CDR3 is TGTGCCAGCAGCCCCTCCCTCGACAGGGTTGGAGGAAACACCATATATTTT.

This clonotype was found a few times. The chain combines TRBV7-2 with TRBJ2-7; the match to TRBD2 covers 12 bases. CDR1 SGHTA and CDR2 FQGNSA come from the germline V gene. This CDR3 is built from 17 residues. J gave up 2 bases and V 5 bases, and 10 bases lay outside the gene matches. CDR3 region: CASSQEGLAGTAYEQYF. Here the CDR3 DNA reads TGTGCCAGCAGCCAGGAAGGACTAGCGGGAACGGCCTACGAGCAGTACTTC.

The rearrangement uses TRBV29-1 and TRBJ2-3; weak D call: TRBD2 (6 bases). Trimming took off 4 bases at V and 4 bases at J, with 12 bases between the two ends. The CDR3 is made up of 13 amino acids. In germline, CDR1 is SQVTM, CDR2 ANQGSEA. The CDR3 loop reads CSVAPSSADTQYF. The CDR3 DNA sequence: TGCAGCGTTGCACCTTCTAGCGCAGATACGCAGTATTTT.

J is TRBJ2-7 and V is TRBV25-1, with a tentative D call TRBD2 (5 bases). Trimming cost V 6 bases and J 3 bases, with 12 bases left between them. CDR3 size: 13 residues. The germline V gene has CDR1 MGHDK and CDR2 SYGVNS. CDR3 in DNA: TGTGCCAGCAGAAAGGGAACTAGCTACGAGCAGTACTTC. Amino acid sequence: CASRKGTSYEQYF.

This clonotype showed up just a few times. V usage is TRBV29-1 and J usage is TRBJ1-2, with TRBD1 as a possible D gene (6 bases). The CDR3 has 15 residues. The germline CDR1 and CDR2 sequences are SQVTM and ANQGSEA. CDR3 DNA: TGCAGTGCCGAGGTCCAGGGGCCAGCTAACTATGGCTACACCTTC. Protein sequence: CSAEVQGPANYGYTF. The complete variable domain, with remaining parts taken from reference TRBV29-1 and TRBJ1-2, reads SAVISQKPSRDICQRGTSLTIQCQVDSQVTMMFWYRQQPGQSLTLIATANQGSEATYESGFVIDKFPISRPNLTFSTLTVSNMSPEDSSIYLCSAEVQGPANYGYTFGSGTRLTVV.

The rearrangement joins TRBV7-9 to TRBJ1-1; D is uncertain. Germline V CDR1 and CDR2: SEHNR, FQNEAQ (reference sequence). The V gene lost 4 bases and the J gene lost 10 bases, with 13 bases spanning the gap. The CDR3 extends over 12 amino acids. CDR3 sequence reads: CASSSREQRAFF. In nucleotides, the CDR3 is TGTGCCAGCAGCTCCCGGGAACAGAGAGCTTTCTTT.

For this clonotype: The junction and the germline gene differ at one end; a read error may be behind it. The chain has TRBV2 and TRBJ2-2; D may correspond to TRBD1 or TRBD2 (5 bases each). CDR1 SNHLY and CDR2 FYNNEI come from the germline V gene. This CDR3 has 11 residues. CDR3 bases: TGTGCCAGCAGGGGGCCCGGGGAGCAGTTTTTT. As protein: CASRGPGEQFF. Full variable domain (rest looked up from reference TRBV2 and TRBJ2-2): EPEVTQTPSHQVTQMGQEVILRCVPISNHLYFYWYRQILGQKVEFLVSFYNNEISEKSEIFDDQFSVERPDGSNFTLKIRSTKLEDSAMYFCASRGPGEQFFGEGSRLTVL.

This clonotype was counted a few times. The chain joins TRBV5-1 to TRBJ2-6, with D possibly being TRBD1 or TRBD2 (5 bases each). Deletions cut 6 bases from V and 0 bases from J, with 19 bases between. The CDR3 is 18 residues long. Germline assignment: CDR1 SGHRS and CDR2 YFSETQ. CDR3 protein: CASTRGRASISGANVLTF. The CDR3 bases are TGCGCCAGCACACGGGGACGGGCCAGCATCTCTGGGGCCAACGTCCTGACTTTC.

This clonotype was counted at least ten times. The V and J genes are TRBV14 and TRBJ1-5; D gene uncertain. V lost 0 bases and J lost 3, with 9 bases in between. CDR1 and CDR2 (germline): SGHDN, FVKESK. This CDR3 is 15 amino acids long. The DNA for the CDR3 is TGTGCCAGCAGCCAAGATTCGACACTCAATCAGCCCCAGCATTTT. As protein: CASSQDSTLNQPQHF.

This clonotype has only a few counts. The chain employs TRBV19 and TRBJ2-6; D is undetermined. This CDR3 contains 15 residues. V shed 5 bases and J shed 0 bases, with 8 bases lying between them. In germline, CDR1 is LNHDA, CDR2 SQIVND (reference sequence). The CDR3 here is CASSEGHSGANVLTF. CDR3 DNA: TGTGCCAGTAGTGAAGGGCACTCTGGGGCCAACGTCCTGACTTTC.

The chain employs TRBV15 and TRBJ2-3; 7 positions match TRBD2. The CDR3 is 16 amino acids. After removal of 2 bases from V and 5 bases from J, the junction contained 10 bases not matched to a gene. Germline CDR1 and CDR2: LNHNV and YYDKDF (reference sequence). Here the CDR3 DNA reads TGTGCCACCAGCAGACCCGCCGCGCGGGAGCAAGATACGCAGTATTTT. Encoded protein: CATSRPAAREQDTQYF.

The J gene is TRBJ2-7, the V gene TRBV7-2; D might be TRBD1 (6 bases). Germline loops: CDR1 SGHTA, CDR2 FQGNSA. V was cut by 0 bases and J by 0 bases, with 12 bases left in between. The CDR3 covers 16 residues. The chain's CDR3 is CASSLAGRQVSYEQYF. Written as DNA, the CDR3 is TGTGCCAGCAGCTTAGCAGGGAGACAGGTCTCCTACGAGCAGTACTTC.

In the case of this clonotype: Since a much larger clone is just one base distant, this may be a read error. V gene TRBV29-1 combines with J gene TRBJ1-1; the D is unclear. CDR3 length: 12 residues. V lost 3 bases and J lost 4, with 9 bases in between. Germline-derived CDR1 and CDR2 are SQVTM and ANQGSEA. The CDR3 DNA sequence: TGCAGCGTTGACGGGAAGATCACTGAAGCTTTCTTT. Its protein product is CSVDGKITEAFF. Full variable domain (missing parts from reference TRBV29-1 and TRBJ1-1): SAVISQKPSRDICQRGTSLTIQCQVDSQVTMMFWYRQQPGQSLTLIATANQGSEATYESGFVIDKFPISRPNLTFSTLTVSNMSPEDSSIYLCSVDGKITEAFFGQGTRLTVV.

In its sample, this clonotype was seen many times. Here the CDR3 DNA reads TGTGCCAGCAGCGTTCAGACAAGCTATGGCTACACCTTC. It specifies CASSVQTSYGYTF. J is TRBJ1-2 and V is TRBV7-9; D gene uncertain. The CDR3 runs 13 residues. The germline V and J ends were trimmed by 5 bases and 4 bases, with 11 bases remaining between them. Germline-derived CDR1 and CDR2 are SEHNR and FQNEAQ (reference sequence).